The 11 T cell receptor beta chains given below trace back to one sample, sequenced in a study of cytomegalovirus exposure and HLA in healthy donors (dated by TCRdb to 2016 to 2017). Library preparation employed the immunoSEQ multiplex PCR assay. For the multiplex PCR, a mixture combining 60 forward primers for TCR Vbeta segments and 13 reverse primers for TCR Jbeta segments was used. TCRdb stores this immuneACCESS table with in-frame sequences only. Part of the clones is absent; in the studies checked, under half of the shortfall reflects unresolved V genes, and no reason is known for the rest. For this sample there are 150,000 to 200,000 clones; over 70% appear just once. The ten largest make up about 7% of the sample. The sequenced material came from PBMCs. These receptors were obtained from a young man in good health and CMV-seropositive.

The V and J genes are TRBV5-8 and TRBJ2-7; 8 positions match TRBD1. The junction had 5 bases not matched to a gene; V was cut back by 0 bases and J by 3 bases. This CDR3 is built from 15 residues. CDR1 and CDR2 from the germline V gene are SGHTS and YDEGEE. The CDR3 loop is CASSLDRGTVYEQYF. The CDR3 coding sequence is TGTGCCAGCAGCTTGGACAGGGGGACGGTCTACGAGCAGTACTTC.

The rearrangement uses TRBV27 and TRBJ2-3, with D tentatively TRBD1 (6 bases). Germline CDR1 MNHEY, CDR2 SMNVEV (reference sequence). This CDR3 is 14 amino acids long. V was pared by 9 bases and J by 1 base, with 14 bases between. CDR3: CASWDNPGTDTQYF. DNA of the CDR3: TGTGCCAGTTGGGACAACCCCGGCACAGATACGCAGTATTTT.

Points on this clone: At the DNA level, this CDR3 is encoded by other sequences in the same sample as well. This rearrangement joins TRBV6-5 to TRBJ2-5; 7 positions match TRBD1. After removal of 5 bases from V and 2 bases from J, the junction contained 2 bases not matched to a gene. The CDR3 is made up of 13 amino acids. Germline V CDR1 and CDR2: MNHEY, SVGAGI. This chain's CDR3 is CASSRDSQETQYF. The DNA of the CDR3 is TGTGCCAGCAGTAGGGACAGTCAAGAGACCCAGTACTTC.

The rearrangement links TRBV18 to TRBJ1-1; 9 nucleotides match TRBD1. Germline CDR1 is KGHSH and CDR2 is LQKENI. The CDR3 covers 14 residues. With V trimmed by 3 bases and J by 4 bases, 3 bases remained unmatched. The CDR3 here is CASSPGQGGTEAFF. In DNA form, the CDR3 reads TGTGCCAGCTCACCGGGACAGGGTGGCACTGAAGCTTTCTTT.

The rearrangement links TRBV5-4 to TRBJ2-3, with D possibly being TRBD2 (5 bases). This CDR3 contains 16 residues. Trimming took 0 bases from V and 5 from J, leaving 16 bases between them. Germline CDR1 is SGHNT and CDR2 is YYREEE (reference sequence). In nucleotides, the CDR3 is TGTGCCAGCAGCTTGGGATTATCGGGGTATCAAGATACGCAGTATTTT. Translated, it gives CASSLGLSGYQDTQYF. Combining the CDR3 with reference TRBV5-4 and TRBJ2-3 gives the whole variable domain ETGVTQSPTHLIKTRGQQVTLRCSSQSGHNTVSWYQQALGQGPQFIFQYYREEENGRGNFPPRFSGLQFPNYSSELNVNALELDDSALYLCASSLGLSGYQDTQYFGPGTRLTVL.

This rearrangement joins TRBV5-1 to TRBJ2-5, with 10 nucleotides matching TRBD1. The J segment lost 5 bases and the V segment lost 4 bases, leaving 8 bases of the junction unmatched. CDR1 is SGHRS and CDR2 is YFSETQ in the germline V gene. This CDR3 region has 15 residues. This CDR3 reads CASSPARQGAETQYF. DNA of the CDR3: TGCGCCAGCAGCCCCGCTCGACAGGGGGCCGAGACCCAGTACTTC. The full variable domain, in which reference TRBV5-1 and TRBJ2-5 provide the parts outside the CDR3, is KAGVTQTPRYLIKTRGQQVTLSCSPISGHRSVSWYQQTPGQGLQFLFEYFSETQRNKGNFPGRFSGRQFSNSRSEMNVSTLELGDSALYLCASSPARQGAETQYFGPGTRLLVL.

V is TRBV27 and J is TRBJ2-7, with D unresolved. Trimming cost V 2 bases and J 3 bases, with 17 bases left between them. This CDR3 comprises 16 residues. CDR1 MNHEY and CDR2 SMNVEV come from the germline V gene (reference sequence). The CDR3 reads CASSLIHPGRGYEQYF. In DNA, the CDR3 is TGTGCCAGCAGTTTAATTCATCCTGGCCGAGGCTACGAGCAGTACTTC.

The rearrangement joins TRBV4-3 to TRBJ1-4, with D uncertain. Per germline, CDR1 LGHNA and CDR2 YSLEER. The CDR3 loop spans 15 amino acids. Trimming left V 0 bases short and J 4 bases short, with 9 bases between. In DNA form, the CDR3 reads TGCGCCAGCAGCCAAGATCATGGACTTAATGAAAAACTGTTTTTT. Residues: CASSQDHGLNEKLFF.

Worth noting for this clone: One end of the junction is discordant with germline, which a read error may explain. The chain carries TRBV7-9 and TRBJ1-1, with 8 bases lining up with TRBD1. Germline-derived CDR1 and CDR2 are SEHNR and FQNEAQ (reference sequence). The CDR3 sequence is 14 residues long. The CDR3 spells CSSSLGQGGTEAFF. In DNA, the CDR3 is TGTTCCAGCAGCTTAGGACAGGGTGGCACTGAAGCTTTCTTT. The complete variable domain, with remaining parts taken from reference TRBV7-9 and TRBJ1-1, reads DTGVSQNPRHKITKRGQNVTFRCDPISEHNRLYWYRQTLGQGPEFLTYFQNEAQLEKSRLLSDRFSAERPKGSFSTLEIQRTEQGDSAMYLCSSSLGQGGTEAFFGQGTRLTVV.

The rearrangement links TRBV5-4 to TRBJ2-7, with TRBD2 matching over 9 bases. With V trimmed by 2 bases and J by 6 bases, 3 bases remained unmatched. The germline gives CDR1 SGHNT, CDR2 YYREEE (reference sequence). This CDR3 has 13 residues. The CDR3 coding sequence is TGTGCCAGCAGCTTTGGGACTAGCCCCGAGCAGTACTTC. Its translation is CASSFGTSPEQYF. The complete variable domain, with remaining parts taken from reference TRBV5-4 and TRBJ2-7, reads ETGVTQSPTHLIKTRGQQVTLRCSSQSGHNTVSWYQQALGQGPQFIFQYYREEENGRGNFPPRFSGLQFPNYSSELNVNALELDDSALYLCASSFGTSPEQYFGPGTRLTVT.

A note on this clone: This sample includes further DNA sequences coding for the same CDR3. The chain has TRBV2 and TRBJ2-2; 10 bases fit TRBD2. J was trimmed by 4 bases and V by 7 bases; bases with no gene match: 9. The CDR3 loop spans 16 amino acids. Germline V lookup: CDR1 SNHLY, CDR2 FYNNEI. In DNA form, the CDR3 reads TGTGCCAGCAAGGGGCTAGCGGGAGCCTCCACCGGGGAGCTGTTTTTT. Translating it yields CASKGLAGASTGELFF. Full variable domain (missing parts from reference TRBV2 and TRBJ2-2): EPEVTQTPSHQVTQMGQEVILRCVPISNHLYFYWYRQILGQKVEFLVSFYNNEISEKSEIFDDQFSVERPDGSNFTLKIRSTKLEDSAMYFCASKGLAGASTGELFFGEGSRLTVL.